The 19 T cell receptor beta chains in this list originate from one sample, sequenced in a study of blood T cell repertoires in COVID-19. Assay used: immunoSEQ multiplex PCR; TCRdb lists only in-frame clones, some missing. The table lists 200,000 to 250,000 clones, 92% of them singletons, with 0.82% in the top ten. The specimen sequenced was peripheral blood. Receptors originate from a man aged 55-75 years with COVID-19, enrolled during active disease.

The chain has TRBV5-5 and TRBJ2-3; 11 bases fit TRBD2. CDR3 size: 15 residues. Trimming removed 2 bases from V and 5 bases from J; junction bases left unmatched: 4. The V gene's germline CDR1 is SGHKS and CDR2 YYEKEE (reference sequence). CDR3 residues: CASSFSGGAGDTQYF. DNA of the CDR3: TGTGCCAGCAGCTTTAGCGGGGGGGCCGGAGATACGCAGTATTTT. Full variable domain (remainder filled in from reference TRBV5-5 and TRBJ2-3): DAGVTQSPTHLIKTRGQQVTLRCSPISGHKSVSWYQQVLGQGPQFIFQYYEKEERGRGNFPDRFSARQFPNYSSELNVNALLLGDSALYLCASSFSGGAGDTQYFGPGTRLTVL.

The CDR3 reads CASSIGASSGNTIYF. The DNA of the CDR3 is TGTGCCAGTAGTATAGGGGCAAGCTCTGGAAACACCATATATTTT. The V and J genes are TRBV19 and TRBJ1-3; D gene unclear. The length of the CDR3 is 15 residues. Germline CDR1 reads LNHDA; CDR2 reads SQIVND (reference sequence). The V gene lost 1 base and the J gene lost 0 bases, with 7 bases spanning the gap.

The rearrangement links TRBV6-5 to TRBJ1-2; D possibly corresponds to TRBD1 (5 bases). CDR1 is MNHEY, CDR2 SVGAGI, per germline. Trimming cost V 10 bases and J 4 bases, with 16 bases left between them. This CDR3 comprises 13 residues. DNA for the CDR3: TGTGCCACCTCCGGGGGTATCAGCTATGGCTACACCTTC. As protein: CATSGGISYGYTF.

The chain couples TRBV10-2 to TRBJ2-1; 13 bases align to TRBD2. The CDR3 runs 14 residues. The germline CDR1 and CDR2 sequences are WSHSY and SAAADI. The ends lost 6 bases at V and 7 bases at J; junction bases unmatched: 3. Here the CDR3 reads CASRETSGGNEQFF. CDR3 in DNA: TGCGCCAGCAGGGAGACTAGCGGGGGGAATGAGCAGTTCTTC.

This chain links TRBV29-1 with TRBJ1-1, with TRBD1 as a possible D gene (6 bases). The CDR3 runs 12 residues. Germline V gives CDR1 SQVTM, CDR2 ANQGSEA. Between the trimmed V and J ends, which lost 7 bases and 5 bases, there was a span of 14 bases. The chain's CDR3 is CSATLTGTEAFF. Written as DNA, the CDR3 is TGCAGCGCTACACTGACAGGAACTGAAGCTTTCTTT.

The chain recombines TRBV4-1 with TRBJ1-4; weak D call: TRBD1 (5 bases). V was pared by 0 bases and J by 8 bases, with 16 bases between. The CDR3 sequence is 16 residues long. The V gene's germline CDR1 is MGHRA and CDR2 YSYEKL. CDR3 sequence: CASSQDRRAGREKLFF. CDR3 DNA sequence: TGCGCCAGCAGCCAAGATCGCCGGGCAGGGCGAGAAAAACTGTTTTTT.

This clone occurred once. The gene calls are TRBV7-2 and TRBJ1-3, with 9 bases matching TRBD1. V shed 5 bases and J 4 bases; nucleotides not matched to a gene: 15. Germline V lookup: CDR1 SGHTA, CDR2 FQGNSA. The CDR3 has 18 amino acids. CDR3 region: CASSELTGGAVYGNTIYF. The CDR3 nucleotides are TGTGCCAGCAGCGAACTAACAGGGGGCGCGGTGTACGGAAACACCATATATTTT.

The gene calls are TRBV6-5 and TRBJ2-2; D is undetermined. Germline CDR1 is MNHEY and CDR2 is SVGAGI. This CDR3 comprises 14 residues. V was clipped by 6 bases and J by 6 bases, with 14 bases between them. This CDR3 reads CASRKSQAPGELFF. The CDR3 DNA is TGTGCCAGCAGGAAGTCGCAGGCCCCCGGGGAGCTGTTTTTT.

This clone was seen just once. The chain couples TRBV5-4 to TRBJ2-2; D not certain. This CDR3 comprises 15 residues. Trimming pared 3 bases from V and 0 bases from J, leaving 9 bases between. Germline V lookup: CDR1 SGHNT, CDR2 YYREEE (reference sequence). The CDR3 reads CASSSDLANTGELFF. As DNA, the CDR3 is TGTGCCAGCAGCTCCGATTTAGCGAACACCGGGGAGCTGTTTTTT.

V usage is TRBV18 and J usage is TRBJ1-3; D is uncertain. V was clipped by 3 bases and J by 1 base, with 16 bases between them. The CDR3 runs to 17 residues. From germline, CDR1 is KGHSH and CDR2 LQKENI. CDR3 bases: TGTGCCAGCTCACCCCAGGCCCCGGCTTCTTCTGGAAACACCATATATTTT. Translation gives CASSPQAPASSGNTIYF.

The table lists this clone with a count of one. The chain employs TRBV7-2 and TRBJ1-1, with D tentatively TRBD1 (5 bases). Germline values: CDR1 SGHTA, CDR2 FQGNSA. Trimming left V 3 bases short and J 1 base short, with 12 bases between. This CDR3 is built from 15 residues. The CDR3 loop reads CASSLGGSGNTEAFF. CDR3 nucleotide sequence: TGTGCCAGCAGCTTGGGGGGTTCAGGGAACACTGAAGCTTTCTTT.

The genes are TRBV7-8 and TRBJ2-3; TRBD1 matches 9 bases. The V gene end was trimmed by 3 bases and the J gene end by 0 bases; junction bases not matched to a gene: 1. This CDR3 region has 15 residues. Germline lookup yields CDR1 SGHVS and CDR2 FQNEAQ. CDR3 nucleotides: TGTGCCAGCAGCTTTGGACAGGGGAGCACAGATACGCAGTATTTT. It encodes CASSFGQGSTDTQYF.

This clone was seen only once. The V call is TRBV3-1 (or the pseudogene TRBV3-2), the J call TRBJ2-5; 12 bases are a match to TRBD2. Germline CDR1 is LGHDT and CDR2 is YNNKEL (reference sequence). The CDR3 is 18 amino acids. V was pared by 0 bases and J by 6 bases, with 11 bases of the junction left unmatched. CDR3 in amino acids: CASSQEAGLAGGWKTQYF. CDR3 DNA sequence: TGTGCCAGCAGCCAAGAAGCCGGTCTAGCGGGGGGGTGGAAGACCCAGTACTTC.

This chain connects TRBV11-2 to TRBJ2-1; D is unresolved. CDR3 length: 15 amino acids. The germline CDR1 and CDR2 sequences are SGHAT and FQNNGV. With 3 bases removed from V and 0 bases from J, the gap between germline ends came to 9 bases. In nucleotides, the CDR3 is TGTGCCAGCAGCTTTCTGCGGAGCTCCTACAATGAGCAGTTCTTC. Its protein product is CASSFLRSSYNEQFF.

The chain couples TRBV3-1 (or the pseudogene TRBV3-2) to TRBJ1-2; D is ambiguous. The CDR3 runs 15 residues. Germline V lookup: CDR1 LGHDT, CDR2 YNNKEL (reference sequence). Trimming took off 1 base at V and 7 bases at J, with 16 bases between the two ends. CDR3 amino acids: CASSQGPAQRSGYTF. Written as DNA, the CDR3 is TGTGCCAGCAGCCAAGGCCCCGCGCAGCGGTCTGGCTACACCTTC.

The count of this clone is one. The gene calls are TRBV5-4 and TRBJ1-5, with D unresolved. The V and J ends lost 2 bases and 2 bases respectively, with 11 bases between them. This CDR3 is 15 amino acids long. From germline, CDR1 is SGHNT and CDR2 YYREEE (reference sequence). CDR3 nucleotides: TGTGCCAGCAGCTTAAGAGGTTCGGGCAATCAGCCCCAGCATTTT. Its protein product is CASSLRGSGNQPQHF.

This chain joins TRBV7-6 and TRBJ2-1; the match to TRBD2 covers 11 bases. The germline CDR1 and CDR2 sequences are SGHVS and FNYEAQ. J was trimmed by 7 bases and V by 5 bases; bases with no gene match: 10. The CDR3 loop spans 16 amino acids. CDR3 sequence reads: CASSPLAGGPLNEQFF. As DNA, the CDR3 is TGTGCCAGCAGCCCTTTAGCGGGGGGGCCTTTGAATGAGCAGTTCTTC.

The chain uses TRBV5-4 and TRBJ2-2, with TRBD2 matching 9 bases. The trim removed 4 bases at V and 4 bases at J, leaving 8 bases unmatched. The length of the CDR3 is 16 residues. Germline values: CDR1 SGHNT, CDR2 YYREEE (reference sequence). CDR3 amino acids: CASSRPSGVITGELFF. CDR3 nucleotides: TGTGCCAGCAGCCGCCCTAGCGGGGTTATCACCGGGGAGCTGTTTTTT.

This sequence joins TRBV5-4 and TRBJ2-7, with 9 bases lining up with TRBD1. The ends lost 3 bases at V and 3 bases at J; junction bases unmatched: 4. Germline lookup yields CDR1 SGHNT and CDR2 YYREEE (reference sequence). This CDR3 contains 14 residues. The CDR3 sequence: CASSSGQGYYEQYF. As DNA, the CDR3 is TGTGCCAGCAGCTCGGGACAGGGTTACTACGAGCAGTACTTC.